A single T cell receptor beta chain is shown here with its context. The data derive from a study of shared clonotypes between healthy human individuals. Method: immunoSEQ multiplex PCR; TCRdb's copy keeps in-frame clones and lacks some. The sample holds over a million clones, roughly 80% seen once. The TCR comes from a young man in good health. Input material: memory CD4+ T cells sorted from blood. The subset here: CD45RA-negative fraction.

CDR3 nucleotides: TGTGCCAGCAGCTTTCCTAGCGGGAGCTCCTACGAGCAGTACTTC. It is translated as CASSFPSGSSYEQYF. The chain links TRBV5-4 to TRBJ2-7; 10 nucleotides match TRBD2. Germline V gene data show CDR1 as SGHNT and CDR2 as YYREEE (reference sequence). Trimming at V came to 2 bases and at J to 0 bases, leaving 2 bases not matched to a gene. This CDR3 spans 15 amino acids.